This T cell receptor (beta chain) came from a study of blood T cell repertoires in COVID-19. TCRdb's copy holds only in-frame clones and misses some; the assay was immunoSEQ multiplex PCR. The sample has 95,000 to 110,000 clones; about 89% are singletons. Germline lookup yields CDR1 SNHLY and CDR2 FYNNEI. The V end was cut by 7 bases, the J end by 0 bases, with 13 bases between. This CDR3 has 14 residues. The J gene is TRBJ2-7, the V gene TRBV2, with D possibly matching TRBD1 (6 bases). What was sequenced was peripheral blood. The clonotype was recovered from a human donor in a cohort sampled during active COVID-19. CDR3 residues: CASTQDRISYEQYF. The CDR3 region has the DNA TGTGCCAGCACCCAGGACAGAATCTCCTACGAGCAGTACTTC. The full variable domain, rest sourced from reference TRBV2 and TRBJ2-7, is EPEVTQTPSHQVTQMGQEVILRCVPISNHLYFYWYRQILGQKVEFLVSFYNNEISEKSEIFDDQFSVERPDGSNFTLKIRSTKLEDSAMYFCASTQDRISYEQYFGPGTRLTVT.